This TCR beta chain was identified during a study of blood T cell repertoires in COVID-19. Germline values: CDR1 SEHNR, CDR2 FQNEAQ (reference sequence). The J segment lost 4 bases and the V segment lost 6 bases, leaving 6 bases of the junction unmatched. This CDR3 region has 15 residues. Libraries were prepared by immunoSEQ multiplex PCR; TCRdb keeps only in-frame clonotypes and omits some of them. The sample includes around 150,000 clones, about 80% of them seen just once. The gene calls are TRBV7-9 and TRBJ2-5; 12 bases line up with TRBD2. The sequencing input was peripheral blood. The receptor was isolated from a woman over 75 with acute or convalescent COVID-19. CDR3 amino acids: CASRRLAGVSETQYF. Here the CDR3 DNA reads TGTGCCAGCAGACGACTAGCGGGAGTTTCAGAGACCCAGTACTTC.